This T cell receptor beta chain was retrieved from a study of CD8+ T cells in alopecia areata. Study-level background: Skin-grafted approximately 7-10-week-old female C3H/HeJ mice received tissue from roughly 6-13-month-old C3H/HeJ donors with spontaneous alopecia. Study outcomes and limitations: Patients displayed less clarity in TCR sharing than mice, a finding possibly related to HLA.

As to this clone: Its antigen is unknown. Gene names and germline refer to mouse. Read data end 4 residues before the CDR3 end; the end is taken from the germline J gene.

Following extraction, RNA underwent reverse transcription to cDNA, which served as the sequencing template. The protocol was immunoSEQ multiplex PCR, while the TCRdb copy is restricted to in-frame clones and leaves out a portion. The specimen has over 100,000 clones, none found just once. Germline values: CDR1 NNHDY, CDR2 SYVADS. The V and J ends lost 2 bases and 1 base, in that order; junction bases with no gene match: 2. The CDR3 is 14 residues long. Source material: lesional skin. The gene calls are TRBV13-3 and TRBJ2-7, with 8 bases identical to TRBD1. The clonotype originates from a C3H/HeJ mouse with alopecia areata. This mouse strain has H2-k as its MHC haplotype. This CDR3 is CASSETGVSYEQYF. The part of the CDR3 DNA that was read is TGTGCCAGCAGTGAGACAGGGGTATCCTAT.